These 20 T cell receptor beta chains came from one sample sequenced in a study of T cells in localized non-small cell lung cancer. Method: immunoSEQ multiplex PCR; TCRdb's copy keeps in-frame clones and lacks some. Found here are approximately 10,000 clones, roughly nine tenths of them singletons; the top ten hold about 7%. The material sequenced was peripheral blood, taken before any cancer treatment. The receptor set was obtained from a woman between 40 and 69 years old with stage I squamous cell lung carcinoma.

This clone was detected once. V gene TRBV6-1 combines with J gene TRBJ2-5; unclear D gene. The CDR3 sequence is 17 residues long. The V gene's germline CDR1 is MNHNS and CDR2 SASEGT. V was trimmed by 3 bases and J by 1 base, leaving 18 bases between them. The DNA for the CDR3 is TGTGCCAGCAGTGACCGGGCCATTGGCCCCCTCCAAGAGACCCAGTACTTC. It codes for CASSDRAIGPLQETQYF.

In its sample, this clone was seen once. The V gene is TRBV10-2, the J gene TRBJ1-1; D perhaps matches TRBD1 (5 bases). The germline V gene encodes CDR1 WSHSY and CDR2 SAAADI. The ends were cut back, 6 bases at V and 0 bases at J, with 14 bases in the middle. This CDR3 contains 15 residues. For the CDR3, the DNA is TGCGCCAGCAGGGGAGGATTGGGGGTGAACACTGAAGCTTTCTTT. Its translation is CASRGGLGVNTEAFF.

The gene calls are TRBV7-2 and TRBJ2-3; TRBD2 matches at 11 bases. J gave up 5 bases and V 6 bases, and 4 bases lay outside the gene matches. The CDR3 is made up of 14 amino acids. CDR1 and CDR2 (germline): SGHTA, FQGNSA. The CDR3 nucleotides read TGTGCCAGCAGACTCCTAGCGGGGGGAGATACGCAGTATTTT. This encodes CASRLLAGGDTQYF. The variable domain in full, completed from reference TRBV7-2 and TRBJ2-3, reads GAGVSQSPSNKVTEKGKDVELRCDPISGHTALYWYRQSLGQGLEFLIYFQGNSAPDKSGLPSDRFSAERTGGSVSTLTIQRTQQEDSAVYLCASRLLAGGDTQYFGPGTRLTVL.

This chain uses TRBV27 with TRBJ1-1, with a tentative D call TRBD1 (6 bases). CDR3 size: 15 residues. Germline V gene lookup returns CDR1 MNHEY and CDR2 SMNVEV (reference sequence). V dropped 1 base and J dropped 0 bases, with 9 bases sitting between them. CDR3 sequence (DNA): TGTGCCAGCAGTTTATGGGGGGGCGTGAACACTGAAGCTTTCTTT. Its translation is CASSLWGGVNTEAFF.

The chain couples TRBV20-1 to TRBJ2-5; TRBD2 agrees at 8 bases. Germline trimming cut 5 bases from V and 10 bases from J; bases unmatched to any gene: 6. Per the germline V gene, CDR1 is DFQATT and CDR2 is SNEGSKA (reference sequence). The CDR3 totals 11 residues. The DNA for the CDR3 is TGCAGTGCTGACCGGGGGGGCGGCCAGTACTTC. Protein: CSADRGGGQYF.

V and J are TRBV15 and TRBJ2-2, with TRBD1 as a possible D gene (5 bases). In germline, CDR1 is LNHNV, CDR2 YYDKDF (reference sequence). This CDR3 spans 14 amino acids. Trimming removed 5 bases at V and 1 base at J, with 8 bases between. The CDR3 reads CATSRRVNTGELFF. The CDR3 DNA follows: TGTGCCACCAGCCGCAGGGTGAACACCGGGGAGCTGTTTTTT. The full variable domain, completed using reference TRBV15 and TRBJ2-2, is DAMVIQNPRYQVTQFGKPVTLSCSQTLNHNVMYWYQQKSSQAPKLLFHYYDKDFNNEADTPDNFQSRRPNTSFCFLDIRSPGLGDTAMYLCATSRRVNTGELFFGEGSRLTVL.

This sequence joins TRBV19 and TRBJ1-1; no clear D. The CDR3 loop spans 12 amino acids. Germline CDR1 and CDR2: LNHDA and SQIVND (reference sequence). The V and J ends lost 7 bases and 4 bases respectively, with 10 bases between them. Here the CDR3 reads CASKWEGTEAFF. CDR3 DNA sequence: TGTGCCAGTAAGTGGGAGGGCACTGAAGCTTTCTTT.

The CDR3 sequence is CASSVELGGGDYGYTF. CDR3 in DNA: TGTGCCAGCAGCGTAGAGCTCGGGGGTGGCGACTATGGCTACACCTTC. The rearrangement joins TRBV9 to TRBJ1-2; D possibly corresponds to TRBD1 (5 bases). Germline loops: CDR1 SGDLS, CDR2 YYNGEE. CDR3 length equals 16 residues. Between the trimmed V and J ends, which lost 0 bases and 3 bases, there was a span of 15 bases.

The V gene is TRBV6-4, the J gene TRBJ2-3; D is uncertain. Looked up from germline, CDR1 is MRHNA and CDR2 is SNTAGT. V lost 5 bases and J 2 bases, leaving 8 bases between the germline ends. The CDR3 has 13 residues. CDR3 DNA sequence: TGTGCCAGCAGTCCGGATTACACAGATACGCAGTATTTT. This encodes CASSPDYTDTQYF.

This chain connects TRBV28 to TRBJ2-5; TRBD2 matches 8 bases. The CDR3 is made up of 14 amino acids. V dropped 4 bases and J dropped 6; count of bases not matched to a gene: 7. From germline, CDR1 is MDHEN and CDR2 SYDVKM. CDR3 nucleotide sequence: TGTGCCAGCAGTTCCGGGACTAGGTTTCAGACCCAGTACTTC. This gives the protein CASSSGTRFQTQYF. The full variable domain, completed using reference TRBV28 and TRBJ2-5, is DVKVTQSSRYLVKRTGEKVFLECVQDMDHENMFWYRQDPGLGLRLIYFSYDVKMKEKGDIPEGYSVSREKKERFSLILESASTNQTSMYLCASSSGTRFQTQYFGPGTRLLVL.

This rearrangement joins TRBV5-1 to TRBJ2-3; D gene uncertain. Germline assignment: CDR1 SGHRS and CDR2 YFSETQ. Trimming pared 4 bases from V and 0 bases from J, leaving 15 bases between. The CDR3 spans 16 residues. The CDR3 DNA follows: TGCGCCAGCAGCCCCACCTCACCCACCAGCACAGATACGCAGTATTTT. It codes for CASSPTSPTSTDTQYF. Supplemented by reference TRBV5-1 and TRBJ2-3, the full variable domain reads KAGVTQTPRYLIKTRGQQVTLSCSPISGHRSVSWYQQTPGQGLQFLFEYFSETQRNKGNFPGRFSGRQFSNSRSEMNVSTLELGDSALYLCASSPTSPTSTDTQYFGPGTRLTVL.

This rearrangement joins TRBV11-3 to TRBJ2-5; perhaps TRBD1 as D (7 bases). CDR3 length: 13 amino acids. From germline, CDR1 is SGHNT and CDR2 YENEEA. Trimming pared 3 bases from V and 5 bases from J, leaving 10 bases between. This chain's CDR3 is CASSFAGGETQYF. CDR3 DNA sequence: TGTGCCAGCAGCTTTGCAGGGGGGGAGACCCAGTACTTC.

The CDR3 coding sequence is TGTGCCAGCAGCGGGGCCCGCTCGGACTCTGGAAACACCATATATTTT. Translated, it gives CASSGARSDSGNTIYF. The genes are TRBV9 and TRBJ1-3, with no clear D. The CDR3 runs 16 residues. CDR1 is SGDLS, CDR2 YYNGEE, per germline. V was clipped by 3 bases and J by 0 bases, with 13 bases between them.

The V call is TRBV19, the J call TRBJ2-7, with 9 bases matching TRBD1. This CDR3 has 15 residues. Germline V lookup: CDR1 LNHDA, CDR2 SQIVND (reference sequence). Germline trimming cut 6 bases from V and 2 bases from J; bases unmatched to any gene: 8. CDR3 DNA sequence: TGTGCCAGTAGCGACCGGGACAGGGTTCCCTACGAGCAGTACTTC. Translated: CASSDRDRVPYEQYF.

V and J are TRBV2 and TRBJ2-7; TRBD1 might be the D (5 bases). Trimming left V 6 bases short and J 6 bases short, with 18 bases between. Germline CDR1 is SNHLY and CDR2 is FYNNEI. CDR3 length: 14 amino acids. CDR3: CASRSVSGFGEQYF. CDR3 bases: TGTGCCAGCAGGTCGGTTTCAGGGTTCGGCGAGCAGTACTTC.

V is TRBV5-4 and J is TRBJ1-2; D perhaps matches TRBD1 (5 bases). The length of the CDR3 is 15 residues. The V gene's germline CDR1 is SGHNT and CDR2 YYREEE (reference sequence). V was trimmed by 0 bases and J by 8 bases, leaving 17 bases between them. The CDR3 bases are TGTGCCAGCAGCTTGGAAGGGGCTTTGGTTTACGGCTACACCTTC. The encoded protein is CASSLEGALVYGYTF.

The rearrangement joins TRBV4-3 to TRBJ1-3; unclear D gene. CDR1 LGHNA and CDR2 YSLEER come from the germline V gene. Trimming took 0 bases from V and 4 from J, leaving 4 bases between them. This CDR3 has 13 residues. For the CDR3, the DNA is TGCGCCAGCAGCCAAGACCCCGGAAACACCATATATTTT. Protein: CASSQDPGNTIYF.

V and J are TRBV11-3 and TRBJ1-2; D unresolved. The CDR3 has 13 amino acids. Germline CDR1 and CDR2: SGHNT and YENEEA. Trimming cost V 1 base and J 0 bases, with 3 bases left between them. This CDR3 is CASSLAANYGYTF. In nucleotides, the CDR3 is TGTGCCAGCAGCTTAGCCGCTAACTATGGCTACACCTTC. Looking up the rest from reference TRBV11-3 and TRBJ1-2 gives the full variable domain: EAGVVQSPRYKIIEKKQPVAFWCNPISGHNTLYWYLQNLGQGPELLIRYENEEAVDDSQLPKDRFSAERLKGVDSTLKIQPAELGDSAVYLCASSLAANYGYTFGSGTRLTVV.

This chain links TRBV27 with TRBJ1-6; no clear D. Germline V gene data show CDR1 as MNHEY and CDR2 as SMNVEV (reference sequence). Trimming took off 8 bases at V and 5 bases at J, with 13 bases between the two ends. The CDR3 has 14 amino acids. The CDR3 nucleotides are TGTGCCAGCGGTGAGACCTTTCATAATTCACCCCTCCACTTT. It translates to CASGETFHNSPLHF.

This clone was seen a single time. The chain combines TRBV5-4 with TRBJ2-2, with D maybe TRBD2 (6 bases). Trimming removed 5 bases from V and 5 bases from J, with 22 bases in between. Germline CDR1 reads SGHNT; CDR2 reads YYREEE (reference sequence). This CDR3 has 17 amino acids. CDR3 in DNA: TGTGCCAGCAGGAGCTCCGGAGGGGCGATGTCGACCGGGGAGCTGTTTTTT. Translation gives CASRSSGGAMSTGELFF.